These 19 T cell receptor beta chains came from one sample sequenced in a study of T-cell memory formation after mild COVID-19. A single record per CDR3 protein comes from TCRdb applying MiXCR to the 5' RACE reads. The sample includes about 350,000 distinct CDR3 sequences, around 13% seen only once; the top ten take about a fifth. The specimen sequenced was PBMCs or a T cell subset sorted from them (not recorded which). These receptors originate from a man younger than 30 who had mild COVID-19 (a few samples of this study predate the infection). Cell type and time point are not known.

This clonotype has just a few counts. The chain joins TRBV7-9 to TRBJ2-3; D unresolved. V lost 1 base and J lost 2, with 7 bases in between. The length of the CDR3 is 14 residues. Germline-derived CDR1 and CDR2 are SEHNR and FQNEAQ (reference sequence). The CDR3 sequence: CASSLEFTTDTQYF. CDR3 in DNA: TGTGCCAGCAGCTTAGAGTTCACCACAGATACGCAGTATTTT. Full variable domain (missing parts from reference TRBV7-9 and TRBJ2-3): DTGVSQNPRHKITKRGQNVTFRCDPISEHNRLYWYRQTLGQGPEFLTYFQNEAQLEKSRLLSDRFSAERPKGSFSTLEIQRTEQGDSAMYLCASSLEFTTDTQYFGPGTRLTVL.

The chain has TRBV4-3 and TRBJ1-2, with a tentative D call TRBD1 (5 bases). The CDR3 is 15 amino acids. CDR1 is LGHNA and CDR2 is YSLEER in the germline V gene. V shed 0 bases and J shed 3 bases, with 11 bases lying between them. As DNA, the CDR3 is TGCGCCAGCAGCCAAGAGGAGGGCAGGGACTATGGCTACACCTTC. It translates to CASSQEEGRDYGYTF.

The chain combines TRBV9 with TRBJ1-4, with D uncertain. The CDR3 covers 13 residues. Deletions cut 4 bases from V and 8 bases from J, with 12 bases between. The germline CDR1 and CDR2 sequences are SGDLS and YYNGEE. CDR3 sequence reads: CASSTSLEEKLFF. The CDR3 coding sequence is TGTGCCAGCAGCACGAGTTTAGAGGAAAAACTGTTTTTT.

The chain couples TRBV12-3 or TRBV12-4 to TRBJ2-7; 7 bases match TRBD1. The CDR3 has 15 residues. V lost 5 bases to trimming and J lost 0 bases; unmatched junction nucleotides: 7. The CDR3: CASSPPGQLSYEQYF. In DNA form, the CDR3 reads TGTGCCAGCAGTCCACCGGGACAGCTCTCCTACGAGCAGTACTTC.

V and J are TRBV6-2 or TRBV6-3 and TRBJ2-1; TRBD1 matches at 8 bases. Germline CDR1 is MNHEY and CDR2 is SVGEGT. V lost 6 bases to trimming and J lost 6 bases; unmatched junction nucleotides: 10. The CDR3 contains 15 residues. CDR3 in DNA: TGTGCCAGCAGCCAAGGGACAGGCTTCTTCAATGAGCAGTTCTTC. Residues: CASSQGTGFFNEQFF.

This clonotype was seen a handful of times. The chain joins TRBV4-2 to TRBJ2-5, with 7 bases aligning to TRBD1. This CDR3 is built from 15 residues. V lost 4 bases and J lost 9; bases outside the gene matches: 14. CDR1 and CDR2 (germline): LGHNA, YNFKEQ. CDR3 region: CASSRPDRDRGAQYF. The CDR3 nucleotides read TGTGCCAGCAGCCGCCCTGACAGGGACCGTGGGGCCCAGTACTTC.

At least ten counts were recorded for this clonotype. In DNA, the CDR3 is TGTGCCAGCAGCCCACAGGGGAGGGGGTACAATGAGCAGTTCTTC. This sequence encodes CASSPQGRGYNEQFF. V gene TRBV7-9 combines with J gene TRBJ2-1; D possibly matches TRBD1 or TRBD2 (7 bases each). Trimming removed 5 bases at V and 4 bases at J, with 15 bases between. CDR1 and CDR2 from the germline V gene are SEHNR and FQNEAQ (reference sequence). The CDR3 consists of 15 residues.

The CDR3 nucleotides are TGTGCCAGCAGCTCGTATGGGACAATCCCCTCACCCCTCCACTTT. This encodes CASSSYGTIPSPLHF. The rearrangement joins TRBV7-2 to TRBJ1-6; possibly TRBD1 for D (6 bases). Germline CDR1 is SGHTA and CDR2 is FQGNSA. The CDR3 is 15 amino acids. With 4 bases removed from V and 10 bases from J, the gap between germline ends came to 17 bases.

This sequence joins TRBV6-2 or TRBV6-3 and TRBJ2-5; 10 positions match TRBD2. V gave up 5 bases and J gave up 4 bases; unmatched junction bases: 10. CDR3 size: 16 residues. Germline V CDR1 and CDR2: MNHEY, SVGEGT. The CDR3 DNA sequence: TGTGCCAGCAGTAACGAGCTAGCGGGGGTTTCAGAGACCCAGTACTTC. Residues: CASSNELAGVSETQYF.

The rearrangement links TRBV5-1 to TRBJ2-4; perhaps TRBD2 as D (5 bases). The V and J ends lost 2 bases and 8 bases respectively, with 11 bases between them. The CDR3 extends over 13 amino acids. Germline loops: CDR1 SGHRS, CDR2 YFSETQ. The CDR3: CASSFEGADIQYF. The CDR3, as DNA: TGCGCCAGCAGCTTCGAGGGCGCAGACATTCAGTACTTC. The full variable domain, in which reference TRBV5-1 and TRBJ2-4 provide the parts outside the CDR3, is KAGVTQTPRYLIKTRGQQVTLSCSPISGHRSVSWYQQTPGQGLQFLFEYFSETQRNKGNFPGRFSGRQFSNSRSEMNVSTLELGDSALYLCASSFEGADIQYFGAGTRLSVL.

This rearrangement joins TRBV5-1 to TRBJ2-7, with 7 bases matching TRBD1. The CDR3 totals 15 residues. V lost 5 bases, J lost 0 bases, and 8 bases stayed unmatched. Germline loops: CDR1 SGHRS, CDR2 YFSETQ. The CDR3 sequence is CASRQRGTDSYEQYF. The CDR3, as DNA: TGCGCCAGCAGGCAACGAGGGACAGACTCCTACGAGCAGTACTTC.

Details on this clonotype: Because the CDR3 is missing its conserved closing phenylalanine or tryptophan, this is likely a read error. The chain has TRBV6-4 and TRBJ1-2, with 12 bases identical to TRBD1. The V segment lost 4 bases and the J segment 6 bases; nucleotides outside the gene matches: 9. The CDR3 runs 16 residues. Germline CDR1 MRHNA, CDR2 SNTAGT. The CDR3 sequence: CASSALGTGGINGYTV. As DNA, the CDR3 is TGTGCCAGCAGTGCCCTCGGGACAGGGGGCATTAATGGCTACACCGTC.

This clonotype was picked up a small number of times. The V and J genes are TRBV3-1 and TRBJ2-1, with TRBD2 as a possible D gene (6 bases). Trimming pared 0 bases from V and 8 bases from J, leaving 20 bases between. Germline V gene lookup returns CDR1 LGHDT and CDR2 YNNKEL (reference sequence). CDR3 length: 17 residues. The CDR3 DNA sequence: TGTGCCAGCAGCCAAGATATGGAGGGGACGGCGATAGATGAGCAGTTCTTC. Its translation is CASSQDMEGTAIDEQFF.

This clonotype turned up a few times. The chain employs TRBV27 and TRBJ2-7; D ambiguous. Trimming cost V 0 bases and J 3 bases, with 6 bases left between them. This CDR3 has 13 residues. Per germline, CDR1 MNHEY and CDR2 SMNVEV (reference sequence). CDR3 nucleotides: TGTGCCAGCAGTTTATCGAAATTCTACGAGCAGTACTTC. Protein: CASSLSKFYEQYF.

The V gene is TRBV5-1, the J gene TRBJ2-3, with 8 bases matching TRBD1. Looked up from germline, CDR1 is SGHRS and CDR2 is YFSETQ. The CDR3 contains 14 residues. Trimming removed 3 bases from V and 4 bases from J; junction bases left unmatched: 4. CDR3: CASSSIQGADTQYF. CDR3 nucleotide sequence: TGCGCCAGCAGCTCGATACAGGGGGCAGATACGCAGTATTTT.

V usage is TRBV4-1 and J usage is TRBJ1-1, with D maybe TRBD1 (5 bases). This CDR3 is 15 amino acids long. Trimming cost V 1 base and J 6 bases, with 15 bases left between them. Germline V gene sequence: CDR1 MGHRA, CDR2 YSYEKL. As DNA, the CDR3 is TGCGCCAGCAGCCAAGGACTCCAGAGGGGCGCTGAAGCTTTCTTT. Protein: CASSQGLQRGAEAFF.

This clonotype was seen a handful of times. The rearrangement links TRBV4-3 to TRBJ2-1, with 10 bases matching TRBD2. Trimming took 3 bases from V and 7 from J; bases not matched to a gene: 9. The CDR3 consists of 16 residues. Germline CDR1 is LGHNA and CDR2 is YSLEER. CDR3 bases: TGCGCCAGCAGCCAGAGGACTAGCGGCTTATTTAATGAGCAGTTCTTC. It is translated as CASSQRTSGLFNEQFF.

This clonotype was seen only a few times. The chain combines TRBV20-1 with TRBJ2-5, with TRBD2 identical over 13 bases. The CDR3 consists of 15 residues. Germline V gives CDR1 DFQATT, CDR2 SNEGSKA (reference sequence). After removal of 3 bases from V and 3 bases from J, the junction contained 4 bases not matched to a gene. The CDR3 reads CSASGLAGEEETQYF. CDR3 bases: TGCAGTGCTAGCGGACTAGCGGGAGAAGAAGAGACCCAGTACTTC.

The CDR3, as DNA: TGTGCCAGTAGTTGGACAGCCACCGGGGAGCTGTTTTTT. Its protein is CASSWTATGELFF. This chain uses TRBV19 with TRBJ2-2; possibly TRBD1 for D (6 bases). The germline V gene has CDR1 LNHDA and CDR2 SQIVND (reference sequence). The CDR3 extends over 13 amino acids. The V and J ends lost 5 bases and 4 bases respectively, with 8 bases between them.